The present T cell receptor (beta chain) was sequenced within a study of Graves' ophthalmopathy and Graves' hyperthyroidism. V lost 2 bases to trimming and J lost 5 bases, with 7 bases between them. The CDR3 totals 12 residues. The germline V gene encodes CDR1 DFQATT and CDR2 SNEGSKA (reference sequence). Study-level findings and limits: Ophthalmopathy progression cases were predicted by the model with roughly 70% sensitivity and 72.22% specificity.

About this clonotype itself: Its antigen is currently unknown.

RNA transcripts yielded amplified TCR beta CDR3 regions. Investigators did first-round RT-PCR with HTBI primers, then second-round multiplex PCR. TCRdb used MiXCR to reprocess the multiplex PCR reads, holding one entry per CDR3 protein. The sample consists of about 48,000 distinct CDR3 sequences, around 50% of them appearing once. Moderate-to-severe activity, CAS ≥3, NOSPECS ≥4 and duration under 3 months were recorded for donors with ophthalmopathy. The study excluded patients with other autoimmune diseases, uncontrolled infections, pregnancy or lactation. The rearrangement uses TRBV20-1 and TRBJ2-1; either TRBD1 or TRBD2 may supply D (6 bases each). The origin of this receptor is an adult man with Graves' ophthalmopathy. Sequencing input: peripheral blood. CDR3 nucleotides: TGCAGTGCTAGAAGGGGGGACAATGAGCAGTTCTTC. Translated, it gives CSARRGDNEQFF.